The 3 T cell receptor beta chains below all came from one sample that was sequenced in a study of beta chain features in type 1 diabetes. Isolated RNA was reverse transcribed in full, so expressed TCRB transcripts were sequenced. Sequencing was performed with immunoSEQ multiplex PCR; in TCRdb, only in-frame clones are kept and a portion is missing. The repertoire holds roughly 230,000 clones, with over 8.5% as singletons. Sequencing used naive CD4+ T cells from blood. The receptors originated from a young woman in good health.

This chain uses TRBV6-1 with TRBJ2-3; no reliable D call. The germline V and J ends were trimmed by 5 bases and 3 bases, with 9 bases remaining between them. Germline V gene lookup returns CDR1 MNHNS and CDR2 SASEGT. The CDR3 is 13 residues long. CDR3 nucleotide sequence: TGTGCCAGCAGTAACTACGGAACAGATACGCAGTATTTT. Translation: CASSNYGTDTQYF.

This chain joins TRBV11-2 and TRBJ1-1, with TRBD1 identical over 7 bases. Trimming at V came to 5 bases and at J to 1 base, leaving 13 bases not matched to a gene. Germline CDR1 and CDR2: SGHAT and FQNNGV. This CDR3 has 17 residues. CDR3 DNA: TGTGCCAGCAGCCCGCCTCGAGGGGGCCTTTCGAACACTGAAGCTTTCTTT. It encodes CASSPPRGGLSNTEAFF. Full variable domain (remainder filled in from reference TRBV11-2 and TRBJ1-1): EAGVAQSPRYKIIEKRQSVAFWCNPISGHATLYWYQQILGQGPKLLIQFQNNGVVDDSQLPKDRFSAERLKGVDSTLKIQPAKLEDSAVYLCASSPPRGGLSNTEAFFGQGTRLTVV.

The chain joins TRBV5-1 to TRBJ1-2; tentatively, D is TRBD1 (5 bases). This CDR3 is 13 amino acids long. Germline CDR1 reads SGHRS; CDR2 reads YFSETQ. V was clipped by 0 bases and J by 4 bases, with 7 bases between them. The CDR3: CASSLGGAYGYTF. CDR3 DNA: TGCGCCAGCAGCTTGGGGGGCGCCTATGGCTACACCTTC.